Following are 3 T cell receptor beta chains from one sample sequenced in a study of T cell changes during pregnancy in multiple sclerosis. The data were produced by immunoSEQ multiplex PCR, yet TCRdb's version contains in-frame clones alone and is incomplete. The table records about 76,000 clones, about nine tenths of them present only once. The source was peripheral blood, collected after pregnancy. The receptor source for this set is a female donor in good health, enrolled as a control in a pregnancy study.

The chain uses TRBV11-3 and TRBJ2-2, with D tentatively TRBD2 (5 bases). V was clipped by 5 bases and J by 2 bases, with 9 bases between them. Germline V gene lookup returns CDR1 SGHNT and CDR2 YENEEA. The CDR3 contains 14 residues. The CDR3 sequence: CASSPWTNTGELFF. The CDR3 region has the DNA TGTGCCAGCAGCCCCTGGACTAACACCGGGGAGCTGTTTTTT.

V gene TRBV19 combines with J gene TRBJ2-2; 9 bases line up with TRBD2. CDR1 and CDR2 (germline): LNHDA, SQIVND (reference sequence). This CDR3 spans 16 amino acids. With V trimmed by 2 bases and J by 3 bases, 4 bases remained unmatched. The CDR3 is CASSIQSGGHTGELFF. The DNA for the CDR3 is TGTGCCAGTAGTATACAGAGCGGGGGGCACACCGGGGAGCTGTTTTTT. The whole variable domain, filled in from reference TRBV19 and TRBJ2-2, reads DGGITQSPKYLFRKEGQNVTLSCEQNLNHDAMYWYRQDPGQGLRLIYYSQIVNDFQKGDIAEGYSVSREKKESFPLTVTSAQKNPTAFYLCASSIQSGGHTGELFFGEGSRLTVL.

The rearrangement uses TRBV7-9 and TRBJ2-5; TRBD1 agrees at 12 bases. The germline gives CDR1 SEHNR, CDR2 FQNEAQ (reference sequence). This CDR3 region has 15 residues. V gave up 5 bases and J gave up 3 bases; unmatched junction bases: 4. CDR3 bases: TGTGCCAGCAGCGGAGGGACAGGGGGCAAAGAGACCCAGTACTTC. Amino acids: CASSGGTGGKETQYF.